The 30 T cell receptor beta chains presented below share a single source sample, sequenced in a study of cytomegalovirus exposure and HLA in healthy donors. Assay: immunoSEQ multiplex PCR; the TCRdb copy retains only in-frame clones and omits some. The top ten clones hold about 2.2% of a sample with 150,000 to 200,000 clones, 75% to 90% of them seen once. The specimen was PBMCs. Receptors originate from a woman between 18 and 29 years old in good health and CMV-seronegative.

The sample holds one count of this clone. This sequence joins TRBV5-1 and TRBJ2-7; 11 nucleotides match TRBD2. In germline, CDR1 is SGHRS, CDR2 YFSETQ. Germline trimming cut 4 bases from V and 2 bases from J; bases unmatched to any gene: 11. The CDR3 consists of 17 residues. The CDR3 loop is CASSLLPGTSGPYEQYF. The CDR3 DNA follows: TGCGCCAGCAGCCTACTTCCCGGGACTAGCGGTCCCTACGAGCAGTACTTC.

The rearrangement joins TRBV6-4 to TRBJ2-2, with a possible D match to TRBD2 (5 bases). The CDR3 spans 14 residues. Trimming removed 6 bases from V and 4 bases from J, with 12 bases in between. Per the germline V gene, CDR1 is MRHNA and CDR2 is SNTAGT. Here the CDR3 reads CASRSGGTTGELFF. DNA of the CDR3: TGTGCCAGCAGAAGCGGAGGTACCACCGGGGAGCTGTTTTTT.

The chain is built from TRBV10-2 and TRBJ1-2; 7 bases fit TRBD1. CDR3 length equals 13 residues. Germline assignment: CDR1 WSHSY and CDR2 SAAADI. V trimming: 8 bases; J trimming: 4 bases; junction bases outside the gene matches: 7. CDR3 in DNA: TGCGCCAGCGGGGACAGCACGGGCTATGGCTACACCTTC. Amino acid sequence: CASGDSTGYGYTF.

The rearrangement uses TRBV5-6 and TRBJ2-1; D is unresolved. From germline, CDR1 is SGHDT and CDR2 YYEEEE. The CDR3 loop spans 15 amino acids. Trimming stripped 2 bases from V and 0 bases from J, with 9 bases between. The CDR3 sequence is CASSFDIYSYNEQFF. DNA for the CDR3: TGTGCCAGCAGCTTCGACATCTACTCCTACAATGAGCAGTTCTTC.

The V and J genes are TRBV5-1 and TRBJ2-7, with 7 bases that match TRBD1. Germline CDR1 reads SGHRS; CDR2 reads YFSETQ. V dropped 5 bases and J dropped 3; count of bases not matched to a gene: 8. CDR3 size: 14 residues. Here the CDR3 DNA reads TGCGCCAGCAGTCATCAGGGGGTTATCTACGAGCAGTACTTC. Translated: CASSHQGVIYEQYF.

The CDR3 reads CAWDPGQGTGELFF. The CDR3 DNA follows: TGTGCCTGGGATCCGGGACAGGGCACCGGGGAGCTGTTTTTT. V gene TRBV30 combines with J gene TRBJ2-2, with 9 bases matching TRBD1. With 5 bases clipped from V and 4 bases from J, the junction kept 5 bases outside the gene matches. The germline gives CDR1 GTSNPN, CDR2 SVGIG (reference sequence). The CDR3 contains 14 residues.

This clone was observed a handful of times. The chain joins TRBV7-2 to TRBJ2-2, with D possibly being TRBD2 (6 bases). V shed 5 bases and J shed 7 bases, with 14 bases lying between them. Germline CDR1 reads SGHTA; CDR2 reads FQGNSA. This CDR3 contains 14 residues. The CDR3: CASSPGVGDGELFF. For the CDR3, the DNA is TGTGCCAGCAGCCCGGGGGTGGGGGACGGGGAGCTGTTTTTT.

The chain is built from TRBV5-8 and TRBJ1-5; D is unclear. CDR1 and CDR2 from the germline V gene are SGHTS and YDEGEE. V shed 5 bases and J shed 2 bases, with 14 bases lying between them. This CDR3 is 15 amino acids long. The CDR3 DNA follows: TGTGCCAGCAGTACCACCTGGGGAGGCAATCAGCCCCAGCATTTT. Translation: CASSTTWGGNQPQHF.

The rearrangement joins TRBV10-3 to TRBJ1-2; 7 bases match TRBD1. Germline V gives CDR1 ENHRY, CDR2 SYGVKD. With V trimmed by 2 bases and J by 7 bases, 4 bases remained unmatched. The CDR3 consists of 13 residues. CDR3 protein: CAISERAGGGYTF. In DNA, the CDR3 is TGTGCCATCAGTGAGCGGGCAGGGGGTGGCTACACCTTC.

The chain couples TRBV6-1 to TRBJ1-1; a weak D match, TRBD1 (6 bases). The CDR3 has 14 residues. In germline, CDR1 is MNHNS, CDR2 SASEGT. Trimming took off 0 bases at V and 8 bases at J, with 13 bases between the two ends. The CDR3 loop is CASSEAGGRVEAFF. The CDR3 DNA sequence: TGTGCCAGCAGTGAAGCAGGGGGGAGGGTAGAAGCTTTCTTT.

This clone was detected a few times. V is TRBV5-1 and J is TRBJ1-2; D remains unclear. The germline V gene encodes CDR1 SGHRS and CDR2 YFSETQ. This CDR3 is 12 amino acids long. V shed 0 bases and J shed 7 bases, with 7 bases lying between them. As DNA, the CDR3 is TGCGCCAGCAGCTTGGGGGAGGGTGGCTACACCTTC. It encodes CASSLGEGGYTF.

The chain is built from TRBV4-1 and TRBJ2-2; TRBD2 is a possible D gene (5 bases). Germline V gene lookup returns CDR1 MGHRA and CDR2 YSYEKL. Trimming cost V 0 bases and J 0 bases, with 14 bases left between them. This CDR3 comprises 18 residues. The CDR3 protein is CASSQEGPDSSNTGELFF. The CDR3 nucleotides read TGCGCCAGCAGCCAAGAAGGTCCGGACTCTTCGAACACCGGGGAGCTGTTTTTT.

CDR3 coding DNA: TGCGCCAGCAGCCACGGGACAGGGGTGAACATTCAGTACTTC. This gives the protein CASSHGTGVNIQYF. The chain recombines TRBV5-1 with TRBJ2-4; 10 bases fit TRBD1. CDR1 and CDR2 (germline): SGHRS, YFSETQ. Trimming took 4 bases from V and 7 from J; bases not matched to a gene: 5. The CDR3 length is 14 residues.

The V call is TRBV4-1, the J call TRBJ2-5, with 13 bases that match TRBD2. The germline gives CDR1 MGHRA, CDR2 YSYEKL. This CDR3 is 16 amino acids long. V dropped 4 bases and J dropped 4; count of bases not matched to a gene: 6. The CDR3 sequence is CASSPGLAGVSETQYF. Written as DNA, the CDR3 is TGCGCCAGCAGCCCCGGACTAGCGGGAGTATCAGAGACCCAGTACTTC.

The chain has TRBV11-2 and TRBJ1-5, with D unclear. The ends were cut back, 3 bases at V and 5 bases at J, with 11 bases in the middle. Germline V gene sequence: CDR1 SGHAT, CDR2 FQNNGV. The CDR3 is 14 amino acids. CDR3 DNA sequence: TGTGCCAGCAGCTTCTGGGGAGAGGATCAGCCCCAGCATTTT. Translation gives CASSFWGEDQPQHF.

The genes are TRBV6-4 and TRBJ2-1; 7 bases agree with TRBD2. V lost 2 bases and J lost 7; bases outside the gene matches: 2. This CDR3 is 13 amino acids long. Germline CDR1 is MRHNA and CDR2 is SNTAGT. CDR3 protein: CASSDREGNEQFF. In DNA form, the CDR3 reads TGTGCCAGCAGTGACAGGGAGGGAAATGAGCAGTTCTTC.

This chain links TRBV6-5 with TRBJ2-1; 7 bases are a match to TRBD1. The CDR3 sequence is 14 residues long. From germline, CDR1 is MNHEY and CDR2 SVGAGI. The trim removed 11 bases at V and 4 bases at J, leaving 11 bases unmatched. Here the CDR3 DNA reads TGTGCCTCTCACGAGGGGGACAGTTACAATGAGCAGTTCTTC. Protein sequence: CASHEGDSYNEQFF.

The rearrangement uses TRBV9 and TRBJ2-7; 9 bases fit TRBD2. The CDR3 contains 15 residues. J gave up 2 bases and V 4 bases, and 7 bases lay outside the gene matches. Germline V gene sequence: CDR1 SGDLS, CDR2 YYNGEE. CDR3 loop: CASSSPGTSPYEQYF. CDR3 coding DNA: TGTGCCAGCAGCTCTCCCGGGACTAGCCCCTACGAGCAGTACTTC.

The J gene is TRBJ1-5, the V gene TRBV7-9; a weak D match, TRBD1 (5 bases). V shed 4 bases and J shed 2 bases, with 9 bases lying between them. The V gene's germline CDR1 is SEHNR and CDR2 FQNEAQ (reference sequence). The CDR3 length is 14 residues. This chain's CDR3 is CASSYGGGNQPQHF. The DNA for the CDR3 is TGTGCCAGCAGCTACGGGGGGGGCAATCAGCCCCAGCATTTT.

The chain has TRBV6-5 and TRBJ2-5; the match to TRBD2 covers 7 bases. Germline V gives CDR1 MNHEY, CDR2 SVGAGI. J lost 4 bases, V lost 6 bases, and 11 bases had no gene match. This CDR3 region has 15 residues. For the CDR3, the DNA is TGTGCCAGCAGGCTGAGGACTAGTCACTTAGAGACCCAGTACTTC. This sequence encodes CASRLRTSHLETQYF.

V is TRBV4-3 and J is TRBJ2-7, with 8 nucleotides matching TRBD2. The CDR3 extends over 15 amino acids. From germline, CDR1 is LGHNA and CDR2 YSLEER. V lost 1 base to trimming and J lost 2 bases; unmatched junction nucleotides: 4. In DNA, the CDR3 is TGCGCCAGCAGCCAAGGGGTTAGCGGGGCCTACGAGCAGTACTTC. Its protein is CASSQGVSGAYEQYF.

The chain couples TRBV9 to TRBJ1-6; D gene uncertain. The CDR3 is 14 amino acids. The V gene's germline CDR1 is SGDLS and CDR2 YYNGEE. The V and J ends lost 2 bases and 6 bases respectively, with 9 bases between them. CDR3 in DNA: TGTGCCAGCAGCGTGAGGCAGACTAATTCACCCCTCCACTTT. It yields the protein CASSVRQTNSPLHF. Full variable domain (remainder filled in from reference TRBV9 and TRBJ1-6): DSGVTQTPKHLITATGQRVTLRCSPRSGDLSVYWYQQSLDQGLQFLIQYYNGEERAKGNILERFSAQQFPDLHSELNLSSLELGDSALYFCASSVRQTNSPLHFGNGTRLTVT.

CDR3 DNA sequence: TGTGCCAGCAGCTTAAGGGCGGGCGGAAACACCATATATTTT. Translated, it gives CASSLRAGGNTIYF. The chain is built from TRBV7-2 and TRBJ1-3; no firm D call. The length of the CDR3 is 14 residues. The V and J ends lost 2 bases and 4 bases respectively, with 9 bases between them. Germline V lookup: CDR1 SGHTA, CDR2 FQGNSA.

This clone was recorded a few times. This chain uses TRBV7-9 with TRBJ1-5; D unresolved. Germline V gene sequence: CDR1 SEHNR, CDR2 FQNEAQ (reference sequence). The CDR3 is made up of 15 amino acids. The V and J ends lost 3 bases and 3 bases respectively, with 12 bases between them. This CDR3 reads CASSLGGLDNQPQHF. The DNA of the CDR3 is TGTGCCAGCAGCTTGGGAGGGTTGGACAATCAGCCCCAGCATTTT.

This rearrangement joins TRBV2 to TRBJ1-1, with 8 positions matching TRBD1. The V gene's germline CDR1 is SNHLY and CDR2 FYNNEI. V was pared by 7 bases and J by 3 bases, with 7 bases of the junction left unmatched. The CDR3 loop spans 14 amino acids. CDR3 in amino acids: CASTPGQVYTEAFF. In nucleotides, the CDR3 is TGTGCCAGCACCCCGGGACAGGTGTACACTGAAGCTTTCTTT.

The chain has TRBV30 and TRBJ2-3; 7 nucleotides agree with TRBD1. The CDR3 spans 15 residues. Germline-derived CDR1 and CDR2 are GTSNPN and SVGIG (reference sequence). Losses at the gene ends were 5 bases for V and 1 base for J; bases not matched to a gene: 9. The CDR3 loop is CAWGARDSRTDTQYF. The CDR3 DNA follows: TGTGCCTGGGGGGCCCGGGACAGCCGCACAGATACGCAGTATTTT. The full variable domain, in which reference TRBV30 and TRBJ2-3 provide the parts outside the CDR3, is SQTIHQWPATLVQPVGSPLSLECTVEGTSNPNLYWYRQAAGRGLQLLFYSVGIGQISSEVPQNLSASRPQDRQFILSSKKLLLSDSGFYLCAWGARDSRTDTQYFGPGTRLTVL.

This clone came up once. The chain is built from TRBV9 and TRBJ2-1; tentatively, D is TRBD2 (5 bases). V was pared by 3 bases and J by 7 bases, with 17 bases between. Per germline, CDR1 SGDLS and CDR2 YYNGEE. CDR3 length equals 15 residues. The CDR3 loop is CASSGGTSLRNEQFF. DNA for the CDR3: TGTGCCAGCAGCGGCGGCACTAGTTTAAGAAATGAGCAGTTCTTC.

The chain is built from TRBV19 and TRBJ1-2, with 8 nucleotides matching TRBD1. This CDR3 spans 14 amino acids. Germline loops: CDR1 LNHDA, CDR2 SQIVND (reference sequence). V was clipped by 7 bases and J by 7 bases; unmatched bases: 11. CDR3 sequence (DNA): TGTGCCAGTAAGCCGGGGCAGGGGGCCACTGGCTACACCTTC. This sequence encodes CASKPGQGATGYTF.

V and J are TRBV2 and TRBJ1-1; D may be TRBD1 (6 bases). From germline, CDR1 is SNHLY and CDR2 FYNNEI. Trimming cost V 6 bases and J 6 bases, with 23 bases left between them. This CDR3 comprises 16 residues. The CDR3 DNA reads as TGTGCCAGCAGAGACTGGACAGCAGGGGCATACGCTGAAGCTTTCTTT. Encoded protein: CASRDWTAGAYAEAFF.

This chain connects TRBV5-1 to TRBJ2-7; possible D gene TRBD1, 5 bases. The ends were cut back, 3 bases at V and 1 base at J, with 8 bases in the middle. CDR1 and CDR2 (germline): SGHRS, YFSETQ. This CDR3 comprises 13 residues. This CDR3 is CASSSRQSYEQYF. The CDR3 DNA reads TGCGCCAGCAGCTCCCGACAGTCCTACGAGCAGTACTTC.